This T cell receptor beta chain stems from a study of blood T cell repertoires in COVID-19 (dated by TCRdb to 2019 to 2021). At the level of the whole study: Samples from collaborators originated in the United States, Italy and Spain and spanned both the acute and convalescent phases of COVID-19. The prospective study material was composed of cDNA or gDNA derived from T cells, B-cell-depleted T cells, or PBMCs. Subjects who had been exposed to COVID-19, were actively infected with it, or had recovered from it provided the deeply sampled blood TCRbeta repertoires that made up the dataset. The repertoires were released in a freely available public database intended as a resource for research on the immune response to SARS-CoV-2. The samples were drawn from two sources: the first 160 participants of the ongoing ImmuneRACE study, and 1,254 subjects contributed by 6 global collaborators. The sample metadata nearly always contained a de-identified subject ID, COVID-19 status, age in years and sex. Where available, HLA class I and class II types were taken from metadata supplied by the sample provider and were not determined by assay-based typing.

Details on this clone: No cognate antigen has been identified for it. No qualities accompany the bases; no much larger clone lies one base away.

TCRbeta CDR3 regions were amplified from genomic DNA using the immunoSEQ Assay, a bias-controlled multiplex PCR. The authors processed their data as follows. Nucleated cell counts per sample were estimated from amplification of reference gene primers within the assay. Sequence reads were collapsed and filtered to measure the absolute abundance of every unique TCRbeta CDR3 rearrangement. For each sample, productive Simpson clonality was calculated as the square root of Simpson's diversity index across productive rearrangements. Not all clones reach the TCRdb copy of this immuneACCESS table, which keeps in-frame sequences only. Checked studies attribute under half of the gap to unresolved V genes and leave the rest unexplained. Clone size and the V and J calls come from that table; the DNA yielded D and trimming. This sample holds around 160,000 clones; over 85% were observed only once. The top ten constitute 15% to 20% of the sample.

Each collaborating institution followed its own protocols to collect whole blood in K2EDTA tubes. Collaborator samples were shipped for TCRbeta analysis as frozen whole blood, isolated PBMCs, or DNA extracted from either sample type. CDR1 is given as GTSNPN and CDR2 as SVGIG, both from the germline V gene (reference sequence). The CDR3 numbers 15 residues from cysteine through phenylalanine. Just the 45-base CDR3 DNA is kept, in frame starting at base 1. Clipping removes 3 bases from V and 2 bases from J, with 3 as the unmatched junction base count. Here is what the overall study found, with its caveats: How much clinical and demographic metadata was included differed by source and by participant, and the metadata was provided uncurated.

Here the chain combines TRBV30 and TRBJ2-3, and TRBD2 aligns with 12 junction nucleotides. The sequenced material came from peripheral blood. This sequence originates from a man aged 60 to 75 with active or convalescent COVID-19. The DNA reads as follows: TGTGCCTGGAGCCGACTAGCGGGAGACACAGATACGCAGTATTTT. Translated, it gives CAWSRLAGDTDTQYF. The CDR3, completed at both ends by the reference TRBV30 and TRBJ2-3 genes, gives the full variable domain SQTIHQWPATLVQPVGSPLSLECTVEGTSNPNLYWYRQAAGRGLQLLFYSVGIGQISSEVPQNLSASRPQDRQFILSSKKLLLSDSGFYLCAWSRLAGDTDTQYFGPGTRLTVL.